This paragraph covers one T cell receptor beta chain sequence. No cognate antigen has been identified for it. Within one base of it there is no much larger clone, and no base qualities were kept. The donors were roughly 39 Caucasian individuals from Russia, aged roughly 6 to 100 years, who were systemically healthy. Each donor gave 9.5 to 10 milliliters of peripheral blood, drawn into EDTA-treated Vacutainer tubes. Ficoll-Paque density-gradient centrifugation was used to isolate PBMCs, with at least 6.5 million obtained per sample. Trizol reagent was used to extract total RNA from the PBMCs, yielding at least 5 micrograms per sample. The percentages of naive CD45RAhigh/CD27high T cells were determined by flow cytometry on a PBMC aliquot from every donor. This record comes from a study of blood T cells in healthy people across ages (dated by TCRdb to the mid-2010s). As for the study more broadly: In model experiments, template switching captured about one uniquely barcoded TCR beta cDNA molecule for every two T cells. Donors were grouped into four age groups: young (average roughly 17 years), middle-aged (39), aged (62) and long-lived (around 80). For two donors (one aged 18 to 29 and one aged 80 or older), the study analyzed two additional independent replicas of 1 million unique cDNA reads from the same blood draw. To avoid experimental bias, donors of different ages were randomly spread across the sequencing lanes. Using deep sequencing normalized with unique cDNA molecular identifiers, the study measured how TCR beta repertoire diversity changes with age. Study-wide conclusions, independent of this receptor: Because the CMV infection status of the donors was unknown, age-related changes in expanded clonotypes may potentially have been confounded. As age increased, observed TCR beta diversity per million T cells dropped in a roughly linear way, and a significant reduction was already evident by age roughly 36. Compared with the aged group, more naive CD4+ T cells, fewer expanded clones and increased TCR diversity were shown by the long-lived group, suggesting age selection. Since profiling was done on bulk unsorted PBMCs, naive and antigen-experienced compartments could not be conclusively compared. A strong correlation was found between observed TCR beta diversity and the percentage of naive T cells measured by flow cytometry. Estimates of total diversity based on one million sequenced T cells were considered lower bounds and underestimates.

Its CDR3 holds 13 amino acids, cysteine through phenylalanine. Only CDR3 DNA remains: 39 bases, in frame from the first base. V trim: 5 bases; J trim: 9 bases; unmatched bases: 10. CDR1 and CDR2, per the germline V gene (reference sequence), are DFQATT and SNEGSKA. The receptor library was made with 5' RACE. TCRdb lists the instrument as Illumina HiSeq 2500. A second PCR of about 6 to 11 cycles was run with a J-beta primer mix and a sample-barcoded 5' primer. A template-switch 5' adaptor carrying 12 random nucleotides introduced a unique molecular identifier onto each TCR beta cDNA molecule. At least 3 million CDR3-containing paired-end reads were obtained from each sample. First-strand cDNA was synthesized from all RNA with the Mint cDNA synthesis kit, primed by a TRBC-specific oligonucleotide. Following uracil-DNA glycosylase treatment, a first 18-cycle PCR with universal primers M1SS and BC2_uni_R was performed on all cDNA. The authors processed their data as follows. Normalization of each sample was performed by random selection of 1 million high-quality reads, each carrying a distinct molecular identifier. Reads sharing molecular identifiers were discarded rather than binned into consensus sequences. MiTCR, with a Q25 quality threshold and the strictest error-elimination algorithm, was used for CDR3 identification, clonotype clustering and error correction. A nonparametric unseen species model using Euler transformation provided a lower-bound estimate of total TCR beta diversity. The public reads were run again by TCRdb, first through fastp at Q25 and then through MiXCR, and only productive beta chains were kept. Under each unique CDR3 protein, matching rows form one entry showing the most common genes and DNA. TCRdb's processing, not the authors', yielded these V and J calls. Present in this sample are about 1.1 million distinct CDR3 sequences, roughly two fifths of which were seen just once. The top ten clonotypes cover roughly 13% of the sample.

The V and J segments used are TRBV20-1 and TRBJ1-2, and TRBD1 matches 9 of the central bases. The clonotype originates from a man in his late teens or twenties in good health. What was sequenced was blood. The DNA sequence is as follows: TGCAGTGCTCGAAGGACAGGGGCTCATAGCTACACCTTC. This codes for CSARRTGAHSYTF.